This T cell receptor (beta chain) was identified in a study of OX40 agonist ivuxolimab in advanced cancers. Study information: The drug used for patients, ivuxolimab, was an agonistic anti-OX40 (CD134) antibody. Partial responses were recorded for three patients, including one with hepatocellular carcinoma and two with cutaneous melanoma. The study's findings and limits: CD8+ T cells showed, on average, more clonal expansion than CD4+ cells. Within 6 weeks, CD4+ and CD8+ blood T cells expanded clonally at 0.1 to 3.0 mg/kg.

In regard to this clone: Its specificity is unknown.

This CDR3 contains 14 residues. Deletions cut 4 bases from V and 0 bases from J, with 7 bases between. CDR1 SEHNR and CDR2 FQNEAQ come from the germline V gene (reference sequence). Here immunoSEQ multiplex PCR was the method, and the copy in TCRdb shows in-frame clones only, minus some. The sample lists 50,000 to 80,000 clones; around 90% were seen once. This TCR was sampled from an adult with an advanced solid tumor such as melanoma, head and neck, liver or kidney cancer. The chain joins TRBV7-9 to TRBJ2-4, with D possibly TRBD2 on 5 matching bases. The specimen was CD4+ or CD8+ T cells sorted from blood, collected in a trial of the OX40 agonist ivuxolimab. The CDR3 nucleotides read TGTGCCAGCAGCTCCGAGGGAGCCAAAAACATTCAGTACTTC. Its translation: CASSSEGAKNIQYF. Full variable domain (missing parts from reference TRBV7-9 and TRBJ2-4): DTGVSQNPRHKITKRGQNVTFRCDPISEHNRLYWYRQTLGQGPEFLTYFQNEAQLEKSRLLSDRFSAERPKGSFSTLEIQRTEQGDSAMYLCASSSEGAKNIQYFGAGTRLSVL.